Below, 8 T cell receptor beta chains from the same sample are listed, as sequenced in a study of blood T cell repertoires in COVID-19. TCRdb's table, derived via immunoSEQ multiplex PCR, lists solely in-frame clones and lacks some. The sample includes approximately 110,000 clones, about 85% of them seen just once. The sequenced sample consisted of peripheral blood. The receptors come from a man in his forties or fifties with acute or convalescent COVID-19.

The rearrangement uses TRBV11-3 and TRBJ2-7; 8 positions agree with TRBD2. V lost 2 bases, J lost 2 bases, and 2 bases stayed unmatched. The CDR3 has 14 residues. Germline CDR1 is SGHNT and CDR2 is YENEEA. CDR3 in DNA: TGTGCCAGCAGCTTAAAAGCGGGGGCCTACGAGCAGTACTTC. This encodes CASSLKAGAYEQYF.

The rearrangement links TRBV19 to TRBJ2-7; TRBD2 matches 11 bases. J was trimmed by 6 bases and V by 5 bases; bases with no gene match: 9. Germline V gene lookup returns CDR1 LNHDA and CDR2 SQIVND (reference sequence). The CDR3 runs to 15 residues. CDR3 residues: CASSRRLAGKGEQYF. The CDR3 coding sequence is TGTGCCAGTAGTCGGAGACTAGCGGGGAAGGGCGAGCAGTACTTC.

This clone was picked up a small number of times. This chain uses TRBV5-8 with TRBJ2-5; D call uncertain. V was trimmed by 1 base and J by 9 bases, leaving 13 bases between them. Per the germline V gene, CDR1 is SGHTS and CDR2 is YDEGEE. The CDR3 runs 13 residues. CDR3: CASSLSDPRAQYF. In DNA form, the CDR3 reads TGTGCCAGCAGCTTGTCCGACCCCCGGGCCCAGTACTTC.

The sample holds one count of this clone. The chain employs TRBV19 and TRBJ1-6; TRBD1 matches 9 bases. The CDR3 sequence is 15 residues long. Trimming cost V 5 bases and J 10 bases; bases outside gene matches: 9. The germline V gene has CDR1 LNHDA and CDR2 SQIVND (reference sequence). CDR3: CASSPRTGEGSPLHF. The CDR3 DNA follows: TGTGCCAGTAGTCCCCGGACAGGGGAGGGGTCACCCCTCCACTTT.

The chain carries TRBV30 and TRBJ1-5, with D perhaps matching TRBD1 (5 bases). The V gene's germline CDR1 is GTSNPN and CDR2 SVGIG (reference sequence). V lost 2 bases and J 9 bases, leaving 14 bases between the germline ends. The CDR3 is 13 amino acids. In DNA, the CDR3 is TGTGCCTGGAGTAGGGTCAACGGGGGGCCCCAGCATTTT. Translation gives CAWSRVNGGPQHF.

This clone turned up a few times. The chain links TRBV29-1 to TRBJ1-1; D gene uncertain. This CDR3 has 13 residues. Per germline, CDR1 SQVTM and CDR2 ANQGSEA. V dropped 6 bases and J dropped 1 base, with 12 bases sitting between them. The DNA of the CDR3 is TGCAGCGTCGAGGGTTACGAGAACACTGAAGCTTTCTTT. It is translated as CSVEGYENTEAFF.

The gene calls are TRBV6-5 and TRBJ1-3; 10 bases agree with TRBD1. The germline V gene encodes CDR1 MNHEY and CDR2 SVGAGI. The CDR3 contains 15 residues. J was trimmed by 7 bases and V by 0 bases; bases with no gene match: 3. The CDR3 is CASSYSRTGGNTIYF. CDR3 nucleotide sequence: TGTGCCAGCAGTTACTCGAGGACAGGGGGGAACACCATATATTTT.

The chain recombines TRBV3-1 (or the pseudogene TRBV3-2) with TRBJ1-2, with D maybe TRBD1 (5 bases). This CDR3 contains 16 residues. Trimming pared 1 base from V and 6 bases from J, leaving 18 bases between. Per germline, CDR1 LGHDT and CDR2 YNNKEL (reference sequence). The CDR3 spells CASSQGTGMFRDGYTF. Here the CDR3 DNA reads TGTGCCAGCAGCCAAGGAACAGGCATGTTTCGGGATGGCTACACCTTC.